The source of this T cell receptor beta chain is a study of blood T cell repertoires in COVID-19. The wider study: Italy, Spain and the United States were the sources of the convalescent and acute COVID-19 samples. Sources were T cells, B-cell-depleted T cells, or PBMCs; the material itself was cDNA or gDNA.

As originally analysed: From reference gene primer amplification, estimates of nucleated cell counts were derived. Profiling relied on immunoSEQ multiplex PCR, and the TCRdb table lists in-frame clones only, not all of them. The V and J calls and clone size are taken from that table; D and trimming were inferred from the DNA. The sample records 150,000 or so clones, approximately 91% being singletons. The sequenced sample consisted of peripheral blood. The clonotype was recovered from a man between 18 and 29 years old with acute or convalescent COVID-19.

The CDR3: CASRGTGGGSYTEAFF. CDR3 coding DNA: TGCGCCAGCAGAGGGACAGGGGGCGGGAGCTACACTGAAGCTTTCTTT. The gene calls are TRBV5-1 and TRBJ1-1; 12 bases are shared with TRBD1. Germline CDR1 is SGHRS and CDR2 is YFSETQ. Unmatched junction bases numbered 8, after V lost 5 bases and J lost 3 bases. The CDR3 is made up of 16 amino acids.